The entry that follows covers one TCR beta chain sequence. This clonotype has more than one count but fewer than ten. Its antigen is currently not known. No much larger clone is present one base from it, and per-base qualities are unavailable. These data originate in a study of blood T cells in healthy people across ages (dated by TCRdb to 2015 to 2017). Broadly, across the study: In model experiments, template switching captured about one uniquely barcoded TCR beta cDNA molecule for every two T cells. To track age-related changes in TCR beta repertoire diversity, the study relied on deep sequencing normalized with unique cDNA molecular identifiers. Four age groups were formed from the donors: young (average about 16 years), middle-aged (around 41), aged (about 68) and long-lived (about 80). To avoid experimental bias, donors of different ages were distributed randomly across sequencing lanes. The study analyzed two additional independent replicas of 1 million unique cDNA reads from the same blood draw for two donors, one aged 18 to 30 and one aged 80 or older. Study-wide conclusions, independent of this receptor: Observed TCR beta diversity per million T cells fell roughly linearly with age, and a significant reduction was already apparent by age roughly 40. There was a strong correlation between observed TCR beta diversity and the percentage of naive T cells measured by flow cytometry. Because profiling used bulk unsorted PBMCs, naive and antigen-experienced compartments could not be compared conclusively. Because donor CMV infection status was unknown, age-related changes in expanded clonotypes were potentially confounded. Compared with the aged group, more naive CD4+ T cells, fewer expanded clones and increased TCR diversity were shown by the long-lived group, suggesting age selection. Estimates of total diversity based on one million sequenced T cells were regarded as lower bounds and as underestimates.

Library method: 5' RACE. TCRdb records Illumina HiSeq 2500 as the sequencer. A second PCR of roughly 7 to 11 cycles was performed with a sample-barcoded 5' primer and a J-beta primer mix. Each TCR beta cDNA molecule received a unique molecular identifier from a template-switch 5' adaptor carrying 12 random nucleotides. Each sample yielded at least 2.5 million CDR3-containing paired-end reads. All of the RNA was converted into first-strand cDNA using the Mint cDNA synthesis kit, with a TRBC-specific oligonucleotide serving as the primer. Following uracil-DNA glycosylase treatment, all cDNA underwent a first 18-cycle PCR with the universal primers M1SS and BC2_uni_R. Under the source paper's analysis protocol: For normalization, 1 million high-quality reads, each with a distinct molecular identifier, were randomly selected from each sample. Reads with shared molecular identifiers were discarded instead of being binned into consensus sequences. MiTCR, with a Q25 quality threshold and the strictest error-elimination algorithm, was used for CDR3 identification, clonotype clustering and error correction. Lower-bound total TCR beta diversity was estimated with a nonparametric unseen species model using Euler transformation. The public reads were reanalyzed by TCRdb: fastp trimming at Q25, MiXCR alignment, in-frame beta chains only. Entries that share a CDR3 protein sequence are merged under the most common genes and DNA. The V and J calls come from TCRdb's annotation, not from the publication. In this sample the table shows 660,000 or so distinct CDR3 sequences, 58% of which occur a single time. Roughly 34% of the sample is taken by the ten largest.

The donors were 40 or so Caucasian individuals from Russia, aged 6 to 90 years, who were systemically healthy. Around 9.9 milliliters of peripheral blood were collected from each donor into EDTA-treated Vacutainer tubes. Ficoll-Paque density-gradient centrifugation was used to isolate PBMCs, with at least 6.5 million per sample. Total RNA was extracted from PBMCs with Trizol reagent, with at least 5.5 micrograms obtained per sample. Naive CD45RAhigh/CD27high T cell percentages were measured by flow cytometry on a PBMC aliquot from every donor. Inclusive of the bounding cysteine and phenylalanine, the CDR3 is 17 residues long. The kept DNA is CDR3 alone, 51 bases in frame from the first base. Trimming leaves V shorter by 6 bases and J shorter by 1 base, with the junction holding 9 bases beyond the gene matches. Sequences DFQATT (CDR1) and SNEGSKA (CDR2) are obtained from the germline V gene (reference sequence).

Sequencing input: blood. This clonotype was obtained from a man aged 60-69 years in good health. The chain couples TRBV20-1 to TRBJ2-5, with 15 bases in between that match TRBD2. Here is the DNA: TGCAGTGCCACCGGGACTAGCGGGGGGCCGGTCCAAGAGACCCAGTACTTC. Its translation reads: CSATGTSGGPVQETQYF.